This is a list of T cell receptor beta chains from one sample in a study of T cell responses to AZD1222 COVID-19 vaccine. The method was immunoSEQ multiplex PCR; TCRdb's version includes in-frame clones alone and lacks a portion of them. The profile shows 110,000 to 150,000 clones, roughly 90% of them singletons. The starting material was peripheral blood, obtained 28 days after the second AZD1222 dose. Receptors originate from an adult who received the AZD1222 COVID-19 vaccine. CDR3s include the opening cysteine and the closing phenylalanine or tryptophan. D genes are given only for firm matches. Not every row has a clone size; where given, it reads once, few, many or a size class.

j_call: TRBJ1-2; d_call: TRBD1; clone_size: NA; cdr3_length: 15; v_call: TRBV5-1; cdr3_nt: TGCGCCAGCAGCCCCGGGACAGGGGGGAACTATGGCTACACCTTC; cdr3_aa: CASSPGTGGNYGYTF
j_call: TRBJ2-3; d_call: TRBD1; clone_size: once; cdr3_length: 16; v_call: TRBV5-6; cdr3_nt: TGTGCCAGCAGCTCAGGACAGGGGACTAGCACAGATACGCAGTATTTT; cdr3_aa: CASSSGQGTSTDTQYF
j_call: TRBJ1-5; d_call: NA; clone_size: NA; cdr3_length: 14; v_call: TRBV30; cdr3_nt: TGTGCCTGGAGTGAGGTTAATAGCAATCAGCCCCAGCATTTT; cdr3_aa: CAWSEVNSNQPQHF
j_call: TRBJ1-5; d_call: TRBD1; clone_size: NA; cdr3_length: 15; v_call: TRBV7-2; cdr3_nt: TGTGCCAGCAGCGAGGGACAGGGGAGCAATCAGCCCCAGCATTTT; cdr3_aa: CASSEGQGSNQPQHF
j_call: TRBJ1-1; d_call: NA; clone_size: NA; cdr3_length: 13; v_call: TRBV19; cdr3_nt: TGTGCCAGTAGTTCGACCATGAACACTGAAGCTTTCTTT; cdr3_aa: CASSSTMNTEAFF
j_call: TRBJ1-5; d_call: NA; clone_size: NA; cdr3_length: 13; v_call: TRBV2; cdr3_nt: TGTGCCAGCAAGGGGTCTAGCAATCAGCCCCAGCATTTT; cdr3_aa: CASKGSSNQPQHF
j_call: TRBJ1-2; d_call: NA; clone_size: NA; cdr3_length: 12; v_call: TRBV7-9; cdr3_nt: TGTGCCAGCAGCCCAGGGGACGACGGCTACACCTTC; cdr3_aa: CASSPGDDGYTF
j_call: TRBJ1-1; d_call: NA; clone_size: NA; cdr3_length: 11; v_call: TRBV20-1; cdr3_nt: TGCAGTGTTATGACTGGACCTGAAGCTTTCTTT; cdr3_aa: CSVMTGPEAFF
j_call: TRBJ2-1; d_call: TRBD2; clone_size: NA; cdr3_length: 17; v_call: TRBV29-1; cdr3_nt: TGCAGCGTTGACGGGGGGAGACTAGCGGGAGTATCTCTTGAGCAGTTCTTC; cdr3_aa: CSVDGGRLAGVSLEQFF
j_call: TRBJ1-2; d_call: TRBD1; clone_size: NA; cdr3_length: 15; v_call: TRBV19; cdr3_nt: TGTGCCAGTAGCACATTGACAGGGAGGCCATATGGCTACACCTTC; cdr3_aa: CASSTLTGRPYGYTF
j_call: TRBJ2-6; d_call: NA; clone_size: NA; cdr3_length: 13; v_call: TRBV5-6; cdr3_nt: TGTGCCAGCAAGGTTTCTGGGGCCAACGTCCTGACTTTC; cdr3_aa: CASKVSGANVLTF
j_call: TRBJ2-1; d_call: NA; clone_size: NA; cdr3_length: 14; v_call: TRBV3-1/TRBV3-2; cdr3_nt: TGTGCCAGCACCCCTCCACTAGGATGGGATGAGCAGTTCTTC; cdr3_aa: CASTPPLGWDEQFF
j_call: TRBJ1-2; d_call: NA; clone_size: NA; cdr3_length: 13; v_call: TRBV28; cdr3_nt: TGTGCCAGCAGTTTCCGGGATAACTATGGCTACACCTTC; cdr3_aa: CASSFRDNYGYTF
j_call: TRBJ2-3; d_call: NA; clone_size: NA; cdr3_length: 16; v_call: TRBV5-1; cdr3_nt: TGCGCCAGCAGCTTGGTCCGGCAGGGGATCACAGATACGCAGTATTTT; cdr3_aa: CASSLVRQGITDTQYF
j_call: TRBJ1-2; d_call: NA; clone_size: NA; cdr3_length: 14; v_call: TRBV2; cdr3_nt: TGTGCCAGCAGTGAGGGCCAGGGGTACTATGGCTACACCTTC; cdr3_aa: CASSEGQGYYGYTF
j_call: TRBJ1-4; d_call: NA; clone_size: NA; cdr3_length: 14; v_call: TRBV10-1; cdr3_nt: TGCGCCAGCCCCGCTAGGGGAATGAGTGAAAAACTGTTTTTT; cdr3_aa: CASPARGMSEKLFF